Each of the 9 T cell receptor beta chains below was sequenced from the same sample in a study of blood T cell repertoires in COVID-19. Some clones are missing from TCRdb's copy, which holds only in-frame ones; the method was immunoSEQ multiplex PCR. The sample shows 90,000 to 140,000 clones, under 90% of them seen only once. The sequenced sample consisted of peripheral blood. The source of these receptors is an elderly man with acute or convalescent COVID-19.

The rearrangement joins TRBV11-2 to TRBJ2-5; 8 positions agree with TRBD1. Trimming cost V 4 bases and J 6 bases; bases outside gene matches: 19. The length of the CDR3 is 18 residues. CDR1 and CDR2 from the germline V gene are SGHAT and FQNNGV. The chain's CDR3 is CASSSGDRGRPKGQTQYF. The CDR3 DNA follows: TGTGCCAGCAGCTCAGGAGACAGGGGCAGACCGAAGGGGCAGACCCAGTACTTC.

This clone has just a few counts. The chain carries TRBV7-9 and TRBJ2-7; D remains ambiguous. CDR1 and CDR2 from the germline V gene are SEHNR and FQNEAQ (reference sequence). There are 11 residues in the CDR3. V dropped 1 base and J dropped 7 bases, with 5 bases sitting between them. The CDR3 DNA reads as TGTGCCAGCAGCTTAGATCGGGAGCAGTACTTC. Its translation is CASSLDREQYF.

The CDR3 protein is CASSRRGSEQYF. The DNA for the CDR3 is TGTGCCAGCAGCCGTAGGGGTAGCGAGCAGTACTTC. This chain uses TRBV7-2 with TRBJ2-7, with a weak D call TRBD1 (5 bases). Trimming pared 5 bases from V and 6 bases from J, leaving 11 bases between. The CDR3 runs 12 residues. Germline V gene lookup returns CDR1 SGHTA and CDR2 FQGNSA.

The chain joins TRBV7-6 to TRBJ1-3, with D perhaps TRBD1 (6 bases). V was clipped by 2 bases and J by 3 bases, with 17 bases between them. Germline assignment: CDR1 SGHVS and CDR2 FNYEAQ. CDR3 length: 17 amino acids. The CDR3: CASSLIRPDRNGNTIYF. In DNA form, the CDR3 reads TGTGCCAGCAGCTTAATAAGGCCTGACAGGAATGGAAACACCATATATTTT.

The rearrangement links TRBV11-2 to TRBJ2-4; D is possibly TRBD1 (6 bases). This CDR3 comprises 14 residues. Trimming removed 5 bases from V and 9 bases from J, with 17 bases in between. Germline lookup yields CDR1 SGHAT and CDR2 FQNNGV. The CDR3 is CASSPGPTQGIQYF. The CDR3 region has the DNA TGTGCCAGCAGCCCCGGACCAACACAGGGCATTCAGTACTTC. The complete variable domain, with remaining parts taken from reference TRBV11-2 and TRBJ2-4, reads EAGVAQSPRYKIIEKRQSVAFWCNPISGHATLYWYQQILGQGPKLLIQFQNNGVVDDSQLPKDRFSAERLKGVDSTLKIQPAKLEDSAVYLCASSPGPTQGIQYFGAGTRLSVL.

J is TRBJ2-7 and V is TRBV27; 8 nucleotides agree with TRBD1. CDR1 MNHEY and CDR2 SMNVEV come from the germline V gene (reference sequence). This CDR3 contains 15 residues. The junction had 9 bases not matched to a gene; V was cut back by 6 bases and J by 2 bases. CDR3 loop: CASSRRPGQAYEQYF. The CDR3 DNA follows: TGTGCCAGCAGCCGCCGGCCGGGACAGGCCTACGAGCAGTACTTC.

A few counts support this clone. DNA for the CDR3: TGCAGCGTTGTTGGCTCAGGGGCGACAGATACGCAGTATTTT. The encoded protein is CSVVGSGATDTQYF. V is TRBV29-1 and J is TRBJ2-3; a possible D gene is TRBD1 (6 bases). The CDR3 consists of 14 residues. Germline values: CDR1 SQVTM, CDR2 ANQGSEA. Trimming stripped 4 bases from V and 3 bases from J, with 14 bases between.

This clone was seen once. The rearrangement links TRBV6-5 to TRBJ1-1, with D unclear. This CDR3 spans 14 amino acids. CDR1 is MNHEY, CDR2 SVGAGI, per germline. V was clipped by 7 bases and J by 5 bases, with 17 bases between them. The CDR3 spells CASKAVREGTEAFF. The CDR3 DNA follows: TGTGCCAGCAAAGCAGTACGGGAAGGAACTGAAGCTTTCTTT.

The chain uses TRBV5-1 and TRBJ2-7; D is uncertain. Per germline, CDR1 SGHRS and CDR2 YFSETQ. The CDR3 runs to 15 residues. V gave up 0 bases and J gave up 3 bases, with 13 bases separating them. The CDR3 reads CASSLDPGSDYEQYF. Here the CDR3 DNA reads TGCGCCAGCAGCTTGGATCCGGGTTCCGACTACGAGCAGTACTTC.